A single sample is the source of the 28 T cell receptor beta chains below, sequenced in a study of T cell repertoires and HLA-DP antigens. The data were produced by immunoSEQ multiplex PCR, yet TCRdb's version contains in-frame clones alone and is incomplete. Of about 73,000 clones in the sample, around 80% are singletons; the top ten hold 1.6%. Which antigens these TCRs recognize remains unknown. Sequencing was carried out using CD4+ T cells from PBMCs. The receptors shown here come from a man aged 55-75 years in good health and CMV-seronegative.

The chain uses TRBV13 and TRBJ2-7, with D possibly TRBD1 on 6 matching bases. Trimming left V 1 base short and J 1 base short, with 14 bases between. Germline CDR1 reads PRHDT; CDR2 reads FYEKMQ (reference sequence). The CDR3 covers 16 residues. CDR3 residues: CASSLARTDISYEQYF. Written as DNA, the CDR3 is TGTGCCAGCAGCTTAGCCCGGACAGATATTTCCTACGAGCAGTACTTC.

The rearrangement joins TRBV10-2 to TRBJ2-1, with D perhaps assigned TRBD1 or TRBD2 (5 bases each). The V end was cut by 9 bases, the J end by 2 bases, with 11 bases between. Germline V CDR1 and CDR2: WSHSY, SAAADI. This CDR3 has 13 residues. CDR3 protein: CASAGTTYNEQFF. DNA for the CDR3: TGCGCCAGTGCCGGGACCACCTACAATGAGCAGTTCTTC.

The CDR3 protein is CASSHPGTSDTGELFF. The CDR3 DNA sequence: TGTGCCAGCAGCCATCCCGGTACTTCGGACACCGGGGAGCTGTTTTTT. The genes are TRBV4-2 and TRBJ2-2; D is ambiguous. Trimming took 3 bases from V and 3 from J, leaving 14 bases between them. Per the germline V gene, CDR1 is LGHNA and CDR2 is YNFKEQ. The CDR3 sequence is 16 residues long.

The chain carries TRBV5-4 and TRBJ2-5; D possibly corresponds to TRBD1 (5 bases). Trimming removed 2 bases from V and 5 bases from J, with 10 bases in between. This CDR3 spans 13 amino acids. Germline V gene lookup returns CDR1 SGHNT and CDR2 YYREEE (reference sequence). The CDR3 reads CASSLQASETQYF. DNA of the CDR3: TGTGCCAGCAGCTTACAGGCTTCCGAGACCCAGTACTTC.

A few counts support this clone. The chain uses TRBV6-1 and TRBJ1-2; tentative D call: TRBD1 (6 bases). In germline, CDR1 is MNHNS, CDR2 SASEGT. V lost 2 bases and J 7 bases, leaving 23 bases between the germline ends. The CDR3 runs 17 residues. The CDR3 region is CASSEKLWEGVSSGYTF. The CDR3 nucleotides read TGTGCCAGCAGTGAAAAGCTTTGGGAGGGGGTTAGCTCTGGCTACACCTTC.

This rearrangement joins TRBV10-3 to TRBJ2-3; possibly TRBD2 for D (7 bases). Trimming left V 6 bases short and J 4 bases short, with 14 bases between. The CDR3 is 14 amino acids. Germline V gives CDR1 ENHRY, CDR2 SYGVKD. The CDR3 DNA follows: TGTGCCATCAGGGCGGGGGCAGGGGCAGATACGCAGTATTTT. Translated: CAIRAGAGADTQYF.

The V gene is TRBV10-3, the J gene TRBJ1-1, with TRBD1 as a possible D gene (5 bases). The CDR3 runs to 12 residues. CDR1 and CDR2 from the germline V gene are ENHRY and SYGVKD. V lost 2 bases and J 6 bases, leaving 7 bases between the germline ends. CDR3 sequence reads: CAISEGHPEAFF. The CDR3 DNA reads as TGTGCCATCAGTGAGGGACATCCTGAAGCTTTCTTT.

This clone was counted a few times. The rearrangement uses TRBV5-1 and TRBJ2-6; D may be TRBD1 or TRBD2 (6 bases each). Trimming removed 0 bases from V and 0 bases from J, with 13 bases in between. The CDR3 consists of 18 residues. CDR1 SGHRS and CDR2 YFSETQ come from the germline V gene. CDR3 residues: CASSLGGATGSGANVLTF. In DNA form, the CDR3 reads TGCGCCAGCAGCTTGGGGGGGGCCACGGGCTCTGGGGCCAACGTCCTGACTTTC.

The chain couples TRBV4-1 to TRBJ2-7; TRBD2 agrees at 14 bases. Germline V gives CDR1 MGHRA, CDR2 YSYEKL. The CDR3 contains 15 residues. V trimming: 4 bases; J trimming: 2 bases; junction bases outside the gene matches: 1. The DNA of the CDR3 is TGCGCCAGCAGCCGACTAGCGGGGGGGCCCTACGAGCAGTACTTC. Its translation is CASSRLAGGPYEQYF.

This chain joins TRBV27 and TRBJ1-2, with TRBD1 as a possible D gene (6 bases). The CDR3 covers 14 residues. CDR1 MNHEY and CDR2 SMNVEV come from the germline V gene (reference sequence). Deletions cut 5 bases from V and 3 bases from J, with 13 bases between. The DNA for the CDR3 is TGTGCCAGCAGTAATAGGAGGGGGGACTATGGCTACACCTTC. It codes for CASSNRRGDYGYTF.

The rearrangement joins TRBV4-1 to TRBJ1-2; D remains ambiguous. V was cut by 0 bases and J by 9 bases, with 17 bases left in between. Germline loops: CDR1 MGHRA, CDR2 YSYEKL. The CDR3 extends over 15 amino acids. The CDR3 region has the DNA TGCGCCAGCAGCCAAGAAGGCAGGCCCAGTTGGAGCTACACCTTC. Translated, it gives CASSQEGRPSWSYTF.

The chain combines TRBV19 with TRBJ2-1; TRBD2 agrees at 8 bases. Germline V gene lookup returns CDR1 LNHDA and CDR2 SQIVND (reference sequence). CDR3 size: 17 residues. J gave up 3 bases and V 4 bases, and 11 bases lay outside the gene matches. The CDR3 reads CASSTPNPGLDYNEQFF. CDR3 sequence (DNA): TGTGCCAGTAGTACGCCAAACCCGGGACTAGACTACAATGAGCAGTTCTTC.

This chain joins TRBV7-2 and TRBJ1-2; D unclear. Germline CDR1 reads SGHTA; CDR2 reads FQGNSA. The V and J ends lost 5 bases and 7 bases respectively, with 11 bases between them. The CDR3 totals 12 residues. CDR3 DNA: TGTGCCAGCAGCATCCAGGACGTTGGCTACACCTTC. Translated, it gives CASSIQDVGYTF.

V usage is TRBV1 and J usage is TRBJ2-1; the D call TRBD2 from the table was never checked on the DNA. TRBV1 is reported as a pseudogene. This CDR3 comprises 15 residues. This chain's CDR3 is CTSKGTSASYNEQFF. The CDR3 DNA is TGCACCAGCAAAGGGACTAGCGCTTCCTACAATGAGCAGTTCTTC.

The CDR3 bases are TGTGCCAGCAGTTGGACAGGGGGCATCACTGAAGCTTTCTTT. Amino acids: CASSWTGGITEAFF. The V and J genes are TRBV6-6 and TRBJ1-1; TRBD1 matches at 11 bases. Germline V lookup: CDR1 MNHNY, CDR2 SVGAGI (reference sequence). The length of the CDR3 is 14 residues. V dropped 4 bases and J dropped 4; count of bases not matched to a gene: 2.

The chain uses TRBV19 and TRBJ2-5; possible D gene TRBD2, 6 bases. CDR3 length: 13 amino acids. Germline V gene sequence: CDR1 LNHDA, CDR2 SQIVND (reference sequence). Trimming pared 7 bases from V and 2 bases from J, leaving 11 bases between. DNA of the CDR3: TGTGCCAGTAACGGGGGAAGGCAAGAGACCCAGTACTTC. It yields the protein CASNGGRQETQYF.

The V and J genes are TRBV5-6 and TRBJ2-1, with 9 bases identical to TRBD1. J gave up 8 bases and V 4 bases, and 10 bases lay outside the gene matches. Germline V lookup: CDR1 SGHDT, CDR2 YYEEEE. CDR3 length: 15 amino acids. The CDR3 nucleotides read TGTGCCAGCAGCACCCCGGGACAGGGTTCCCATGAGCAGTTCTTC. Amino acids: CASSTPGQGSHEQFF.

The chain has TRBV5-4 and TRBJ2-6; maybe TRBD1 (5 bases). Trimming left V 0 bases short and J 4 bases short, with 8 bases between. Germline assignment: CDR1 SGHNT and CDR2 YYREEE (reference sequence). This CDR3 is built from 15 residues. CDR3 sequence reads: CASSLEGSGANVLTF. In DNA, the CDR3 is TGTGCCAGCAGCTTGGAGGGGTCCGGGGCCAACGTCCTGACTTTC.

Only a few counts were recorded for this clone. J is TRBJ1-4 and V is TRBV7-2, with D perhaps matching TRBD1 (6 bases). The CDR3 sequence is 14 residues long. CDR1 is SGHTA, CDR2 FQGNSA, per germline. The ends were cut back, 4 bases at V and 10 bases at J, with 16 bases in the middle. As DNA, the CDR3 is TGTGCCAGCAGCTCCGGCGGGGGCTCTAGAAAACTGTTTTTT. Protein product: CASSSGGGSRKLFF.

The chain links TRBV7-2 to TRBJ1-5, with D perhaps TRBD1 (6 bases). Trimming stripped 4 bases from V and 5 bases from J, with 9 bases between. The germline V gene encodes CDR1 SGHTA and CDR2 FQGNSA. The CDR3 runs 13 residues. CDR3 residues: CASSSGQYQPQHF. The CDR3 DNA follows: TGTGCCAGCAGCTCTGGACAGTATCAGCCCCAGCATTTT.

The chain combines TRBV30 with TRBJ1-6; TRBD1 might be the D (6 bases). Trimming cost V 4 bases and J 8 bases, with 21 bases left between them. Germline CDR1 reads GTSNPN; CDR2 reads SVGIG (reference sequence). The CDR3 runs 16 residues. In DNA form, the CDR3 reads TGTGCCTGGACCTTACGCACCGGGGGGGCGCATTCACCCCTCCACTTT. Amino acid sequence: CAWTLRTGGAHSPLHF.

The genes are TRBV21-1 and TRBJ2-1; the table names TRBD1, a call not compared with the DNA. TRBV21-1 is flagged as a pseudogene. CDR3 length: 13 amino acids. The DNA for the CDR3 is TGTGCCAGCAGAGGGGGTCCCTCCCATGAGCAGTTCTTC. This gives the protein CASRGGPSHEQFF.

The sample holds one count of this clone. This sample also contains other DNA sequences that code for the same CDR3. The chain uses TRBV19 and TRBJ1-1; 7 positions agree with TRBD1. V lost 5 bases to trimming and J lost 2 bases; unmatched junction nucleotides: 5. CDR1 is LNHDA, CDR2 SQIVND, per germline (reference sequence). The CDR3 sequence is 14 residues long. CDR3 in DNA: TGTGCCAGTAGTCAAGACAGGGTAAACACTGAAGCTTTCTTT. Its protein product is CASSQDRVNTEAFF.

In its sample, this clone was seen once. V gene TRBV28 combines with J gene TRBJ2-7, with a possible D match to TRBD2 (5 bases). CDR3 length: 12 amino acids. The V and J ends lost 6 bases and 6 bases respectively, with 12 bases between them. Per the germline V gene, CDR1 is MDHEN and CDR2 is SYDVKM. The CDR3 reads CASRTSGIEQYF. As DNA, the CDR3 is TGTGCCAGCAGGACATCCGGGATCGAGCAGTACTTC. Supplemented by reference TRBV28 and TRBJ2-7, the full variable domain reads DVKVTQSSRYLVKRTGEKVFLECVQDMDHENMFWYRQDPGLGLRLIYFSYDVKMKEKGDIPEGYSVSREKKERFSLILESASTNQTSMYLCASRTSGIEQYFGPGTRLTVT.

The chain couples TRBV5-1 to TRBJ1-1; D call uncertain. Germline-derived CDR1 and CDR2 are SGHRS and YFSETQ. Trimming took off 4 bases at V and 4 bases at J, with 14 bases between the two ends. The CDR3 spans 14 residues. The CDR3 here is CASSLRPTGTEAFF. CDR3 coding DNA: TGCGCCAGCAGCCTCCGACCCACGGGCACTGAAGCTTTCTTT. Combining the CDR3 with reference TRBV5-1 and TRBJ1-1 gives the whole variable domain KAGVTQTPRYLIKTRGQQVTLSCSPISGHRSVSWYQQTPGQGLQFLFEYFSETQRNKGNFPGRFSGRQFSNSRSEMNVSTLELGDSALYLCASSLRPTGTEAFFGQGTRLTVV.

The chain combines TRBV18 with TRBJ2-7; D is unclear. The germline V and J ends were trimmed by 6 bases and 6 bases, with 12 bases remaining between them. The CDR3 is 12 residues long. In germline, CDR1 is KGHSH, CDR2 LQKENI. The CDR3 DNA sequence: TGTGCCAGCTCCCCGGGTGATAGCGAGCAGTACGTC. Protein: CASSPGDSEQYV.

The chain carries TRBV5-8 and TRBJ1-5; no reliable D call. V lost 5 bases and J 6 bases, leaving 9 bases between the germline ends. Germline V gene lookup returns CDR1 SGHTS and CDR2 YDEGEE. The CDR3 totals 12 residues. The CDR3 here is CASREDAQPQHF. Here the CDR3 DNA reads TGTGCCAGCAGAGAGGACGCTCAGCCCCAGCATTTT.

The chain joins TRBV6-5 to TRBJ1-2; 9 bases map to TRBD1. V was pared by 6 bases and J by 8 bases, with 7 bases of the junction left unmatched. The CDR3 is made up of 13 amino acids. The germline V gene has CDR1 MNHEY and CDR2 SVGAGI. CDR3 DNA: TGTGCCAGCAGACCACAGGGGGCGGGAGGCTACACCTTC. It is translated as CASRPQGAGGYTF.